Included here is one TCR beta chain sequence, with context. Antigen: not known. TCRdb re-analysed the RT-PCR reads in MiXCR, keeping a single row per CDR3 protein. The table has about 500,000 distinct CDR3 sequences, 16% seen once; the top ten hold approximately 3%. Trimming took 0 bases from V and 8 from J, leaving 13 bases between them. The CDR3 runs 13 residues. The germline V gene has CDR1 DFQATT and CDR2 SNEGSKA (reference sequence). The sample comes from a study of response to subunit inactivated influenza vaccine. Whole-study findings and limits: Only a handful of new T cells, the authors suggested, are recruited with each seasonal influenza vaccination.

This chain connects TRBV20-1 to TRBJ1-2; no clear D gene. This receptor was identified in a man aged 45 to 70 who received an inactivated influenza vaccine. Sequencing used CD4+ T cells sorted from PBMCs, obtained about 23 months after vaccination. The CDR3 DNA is TGCAGTGCTAGAGATGCGGTCGGGCGGGGCTACACCTTC. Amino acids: CSARDAVGRGYTF.